This T cell receptor beta chain was found in a study of OX40 agonist ivuxolimab in advanced cancers. Study at large: It was ivuxolimab, an agonistic anti-OX40 (CD134) antibody, that patients were treated with. Patients received ivuxolimab, an intravenous treatment, every 2 weeks at 0.01 to 10 mg/kg. Partial responses, seen in three patients, involved one hepatocellular carcinoma and two cutaneous melanomas. General observations from the study: Compared with CD4+, CD8+ T cells on average had more expanded clones.

The table came from immunoSEQ multiplex PCR; TCRdb's copy has only in-frame clones and leaves some out. In the table there are under 35,000 clones, 92% of which are singletons. From germline, CDR1 is MNHEY and CDR2 SVGAGI. The V segment lost 0 bases and the J segment 0 bases; nucleotides outside the gene matches: 2. The CDR3 consists of 15 residues. About this clone: Antigen specificity is unknown.

This sample comprised CD4+ or CD8+ T cells sorted from blood, obtained in a trial of the OX40 agonist ivuxolimab. The source of this sequence is an adult with an advanced solid tumor such as melanoma, head and neck, liver or kidney cancer. V gene TRBV6-5 combines with J gene TRBJ2-7; 7 bases are shared with TRBD1. The CDR3 DNA follows: TGTGCCAGCAGTTACTCCGGGACAGCCTCCTACGAGCAGTACTTC. Encoded protein: CASSYSGTASYEQYF.